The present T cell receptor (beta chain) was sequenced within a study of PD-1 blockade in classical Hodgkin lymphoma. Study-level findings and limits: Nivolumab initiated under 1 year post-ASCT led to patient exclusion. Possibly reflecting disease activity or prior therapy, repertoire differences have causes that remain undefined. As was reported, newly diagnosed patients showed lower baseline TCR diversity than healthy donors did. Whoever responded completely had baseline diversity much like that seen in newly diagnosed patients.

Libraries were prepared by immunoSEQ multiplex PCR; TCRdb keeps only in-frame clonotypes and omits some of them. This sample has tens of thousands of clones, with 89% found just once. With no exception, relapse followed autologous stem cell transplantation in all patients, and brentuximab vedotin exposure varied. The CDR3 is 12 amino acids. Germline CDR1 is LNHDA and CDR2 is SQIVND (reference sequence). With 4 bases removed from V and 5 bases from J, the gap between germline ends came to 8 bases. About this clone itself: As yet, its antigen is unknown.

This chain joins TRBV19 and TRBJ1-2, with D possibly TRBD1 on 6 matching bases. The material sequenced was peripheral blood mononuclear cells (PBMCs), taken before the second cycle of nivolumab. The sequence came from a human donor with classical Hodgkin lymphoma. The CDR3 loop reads CASSTTGYGYTF. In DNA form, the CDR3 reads TGTGCCAGTAGTACCACAGGGTATGGCTACACCTTC.